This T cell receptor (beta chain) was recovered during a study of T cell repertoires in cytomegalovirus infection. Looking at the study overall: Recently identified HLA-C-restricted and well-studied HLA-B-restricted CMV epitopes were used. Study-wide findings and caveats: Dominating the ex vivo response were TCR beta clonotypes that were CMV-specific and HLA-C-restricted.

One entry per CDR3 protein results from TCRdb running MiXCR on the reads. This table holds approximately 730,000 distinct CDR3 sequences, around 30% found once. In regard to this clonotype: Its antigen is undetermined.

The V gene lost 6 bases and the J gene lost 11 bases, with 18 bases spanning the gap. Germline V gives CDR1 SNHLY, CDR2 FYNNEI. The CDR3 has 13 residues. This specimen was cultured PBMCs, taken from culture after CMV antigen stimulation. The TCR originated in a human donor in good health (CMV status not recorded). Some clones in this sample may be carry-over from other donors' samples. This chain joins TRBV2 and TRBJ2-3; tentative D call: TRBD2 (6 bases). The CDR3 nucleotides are TGTGCCAGCAGCCCAGGGACTCATGGGGGGCAGTATTTT. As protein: CASSPGTHGGQYF.